Sequencing of this T cell receptor (beta chain) was carried out in a study of blood T cells in healthy people across ages. A minimum of 5 micrograms of total RNA was extracted per sample. For this clonotype: Its target is not known.

Regarding the study as a whole: PBMC samples, being unsorted, prevented any conclusive comparison of naive and antigen-experienced cells. More naive CD4+ cells and higher diversity were found in long-lived than in aged donors.

A J-beta primer mix and a sample-barcoded 5' primer were used in a second PCR of about 6 to 12 cycles. TCRdb reprocessed the 5' RACE reads with MiXCR, giving one entry per CDR3 protein. The repertoire consists of about a million distinct CDR3 sequences, with 51% occurring once and the leading ten covering about a fifth. Germline lookup yields CDR1 SQVTM and CDR2 ANQGSEA. The CDR3 consists of 14 residues. V lost 6 bases, J lost 4 bases, and 10 bases stayed unmatched. This TCR was sampled from a woman aged 55 to 70 in good health. V gene TRBV29-1 combines with J gene TRBJ2-3; 7 bases are a match to TRBD1. The sample consisted of blood. The DNA for the CDR3 is TGCAGCGTGGGACAGCCCACAGGCGCAGATACGCAGTATTTT. Encoded protein: CSVGQPTGADTQYF.